What follows are 4 T cell receptor beta chains derived from one specimen sequenced in a study of shared clonotypes between healthy human individuals. The table came from immunoSEQ multiplex PCR; TCRdb's copy has only in-frame clones and leaves some out. The profile shows approximately 2,300,000 clones, under 95% of them singletons. The specimen sequenced was naive CD4+ T cells from PBMCs. Documented subset: CD45RA+ positively selected. These receptor sequences come from a man between 18 and 35 years old in good health. Some clones in this sample may be carry-over from other donors' samples.

CDR3 protein: CATSSGSASTDTQYF. The CDR3 region has the DNA TGTGCCACCTCTAGCGGGAGCGCTAGCACAGATACGCAGTATTTT. This chain joins TRBV9 and TRBJ2-3, with 10 bases identical to TRBD2. Germline loops: CDR1 SGDLS, CDR2 YYNGEE. The CDR3 covers 15 residues. V lost 9 bases, J lost 0 bases, and 7 bases stayed unmatched.

V usage is TRBV11-2 and J usage is TRBJ2-5; TRBD1 matches at 7 bases. V was clipped by 5 bases and J by 0 bases; unmatched bases: 3. The CDR3 is 14 amino acids. The V gene's germline CDR1 is SGHAT and CDR2 FQNNGV. CDR3 coding DNA: TGTGCCAGCAGCACGGGACAGTACCAAGAGACCCAGTACTTC. This gives the protein CASSTGQYQETQYF.

The genes are TRBV5-1 and TRBJ2-7, with 8 bases that match TRBD1. Germline-derived CDR1 and CDR2 are SGHRS and YFSETQ. V shed 0 bases and J 6 bases; nucleotides not matched to a gene: 8. CDR3 length: 15 residues. CDR3 protein: CASSLGGDRGGEQYF. Here the CDR3 DNA reads TGCGCCAGCAGCTTGGGGGGAGACAGGGGAGGCGAGCAGTACTTC.

V is TRBV7-2 and J is TRBJ2-2; TRBD2 might be the D (5 bases). Trimming took 3 bases from V and 6 from J, leaving 14 bases between them. The CDR3 has 15 residues. Germline V gene lookup returns CDR1 SGHTA and CDR2 FQGNSA. This chain's CDR3 is CASSFLVSRAGELFF. DNA of the CDR3: TGTGCCAGCAGCTTCTTGGTTTCGCGGGCCGGGGAGCTGTTTTTT.